This T cell receptor (beta chain) was observed in a study of cytomegalovirus exposure and HLA in healthy donors. CDR3 length: 14 amino acids. Looked up from germline, CDR1 is LNHDA and CDR2 is SQIVND (reference sequence). The junction had 9 bases not matched to a gene; V was cut back by 5 bases and J by 8 bases. 60 Vbeta and 13 Jbeta primers were used in PCR. Data came from immunoSEQ multiplex PCR; TCRdb stores just in-frame clones and leaves some out. The listing contains over 200,000 clones. The chain uses TRBV19 and TRBJ1-1; 9 positions agree with TRBD1. The material sequenced was PBMCs. This receptor was taken from a woman younger than 45 in good health and CMV-seropositive. For the CDR3, the DNA is TGTGCCAGTAGTGTAGGGACAGGGACGTCGGAAGCTTTCTTT. Residues: CASSVGTGTSEAFF.